The 4 T cell receptor beta chains presented below share a single source sample, sequenced in a study of T cells in localized non-small cell lung cancer. Only in-frame clones appear in the TCRdb table, and some are missing; sequencing was by immunoSEQ multiplex PCR. The sample records 30,000 to 35,000 clones, 93% being singletons. The source was peripheral blood, collected before any cancer treatment. These receptors all stem from a female donor of 60 years or more with stage I lung adenocarcinoma.

The chain combines TRBV6-1 with TRBJ1-5; D not certain. CDR3 length equals 14 residues. The V gene lost 3 bases and the J gene lost 7 bases, with 13 bases spanning the gap. Germline CDR1 and CDR2: MNHNS and SASEGT. The CDR3 DNA reads TGTGCCAGCAGTGAGCGGTCAGAAAAGCAGCCCCAGCATTTT. Translated, it gives CASSERSEKQPQHF.

V gene TRBV5-6 combines with J gene TRBJ2-2; D unclear. This CDR3 has 15 amino acids. Trimming shortened V by 0 bases and J by 2 bases, and 8 bases separated the two germline ends. Germline lookup yields CDR1 SGHDT and CDR2 YYEEEE. This CDR3 reads CASSLGQKNTGELFF. The CDR3, as DNA: TGTGCCAGCAGCTTGGGGCAGAAAAACACCGGGGAGCTGTTTTTT.

The rearrangement joins TRBV7-9 to TRBJ1-4; no clear D. The CDR3 totals 14 residues. Looked up from germline, CDR1 is SEHNR and CDR2 is FQNEAQ (reference sequence). Trimming removed 0 bases from V and 4 bases from J, with 6 bases in between. CDR3 sequence: CASSLAGFNEKLFF. The CDR3 coding sequence is TGTGCCAGCAGCTTAGCGGGGTTTAATGAAAAACTGTTTTTT.

The V gene is TRBV5-4, the J gene TRBJ2-1, with D tentatively TRBD1 (6 bases). This CDR3 has 14 residues. Trimming shortened V by 4 bases and J by 5 bases, and 13 bases separated the two germline ends. Germline CDR1 reads SGHNT; CDR2 reads YYREEE (reference sequence). The CDR3 loop reads CASSRDIGNNEQFF. In DNA, the CDR3 is TGTGCCAGCAGCCGGGACATCGGCAACAATGAGCAGTTCTTC.